This is a list of T cell receptor beta chains from one sample in a study of neurological immune-mediated disorders. A single record per CDR3 protein comes from TCRdb applying MiXCR to the 5' RACE reads. The sample records 70,000 to 95,000 distinct CDR3 sequences, over 15% being singletons. Sequences were obtained from PBMCs. The receptors here all came from a woman in her thirties or forties in good health. Each CDR3 is given with its conserved first and last residue. D genes are given only for firm matches. Size values are once, few and many counts, or a class for expanded clones, and some rows have none.

abundance	j_gene	v_gene	len	d_gene	CDR3aa	CDR3nt
-	TRBJ2-5	TRBV20-1	13	-	CSHFRSLGETQYF	TGTTCCCACTTTAGATCCCTCGGAGAGACCCAGTACTTC
many	TRBJ1-1	TRBV9	14	-	CASSPGPSRAEAFF	TGTGCCAGCAGCCCGGGTCCCTCGAGAGCTGAAGCTTTCTTT
many	TRBJ1-1	TRBV7-8	15	-	CASSYWEARGTEAFF	TGTGCCAGCAGCTATTGGGAGGCCCGGGGGACTGAAGCTTTCTTT
many	TRBJ1-5	TRBV7-3	13	-	CASSLKGGQPQHF	TGTGCCAGCAGCTTAAAAGGGGGTCAGCCCCAGCATTTT
many	TRBJ1-1	TRBV9	15	-	CASSVEAVMNTEAFF	TGTGCCAGCAGCGTAGAGGCAGTCATGAACACTGAAGCTTTCTTT
many	TRBJ1-1	TRBV29-1	13	TRBD1	CSVKQGRSTEAFF	TGCAGCGTTAAACAGGGGAGAAGCACTGAAGCTTTCTTT
-	TRBJ2-5	TRBV7-2	15	TRBD1	CASSFGTGGAQTQYF	TGTGCCAGCAGCTTCGGGACAGGGGGCGCGCAGACCCAGTACTTC
many	TRBJ2-1	TRBV19	15	TRBD1	CASSHFGTGVNEQFF	TGTGCCAGTAGTCACTTCGGGACAGGGGTCAATGAGCAGTTCTTC
many	TRBJ2-1	TRBV20-1	12	-	CSASRGKDEQFF	TGCAGTGCTAGTAGGGGAAAGGATGAGCAGTTCTTC
medium-sized	TRBJ1-2	TRBV12-3/TRBV12-4	11	-	CASSSTSSYTF	TGTGCCAGCAGTTCGACATCAAGCTACACCTTC
many	TRBJ2-3	TRBV29-1	14	-	CSVGIGGTTDTQYF	TGCAGCGTTGGGATCGGAGGGACCACAGATACGCAGTATTTT
-	TRBJ2-4	TRBV20-1	16	-	CSARAFRVGEANIQYF	TGCAGTGCTAGAGCATTTCGGGTGGGGGAGGCCAACATTCAGTACTTC
many	TRBJ2-3	TRBV7-2	19	TRBD2	CASSLYTSIERGGQDTQYF	TGTGCCAGCAGCTTATATACTTCTATCGAGCGGGGGGGTCAAGATACGCAGTATTTT
-	TRBJ1-4	TRBV5-6	15	-	CANSVQRDLIEKLFF	TGTGCCAACAGCGTACAGAGGGATCTGATTGAAAAACTGTTTTTT
many	TRBJ2-3	TRBV12-3/TRBV12-4	18	TRBD2	CASSLALSGGSRTDTQYF	TGTGCCAGCAGTTTAGCCCTTAGCGGGGGTTCGCGCACAGATACGCAGTATTTT
-	TRBJ1-1	TRBV4-3	15	-	CASSLFGAGSTEAFF	TGCGCCAGCAGCCTCTTCGGGGCAGGGAGCACTGAAGCTTTCTTT
many	TRBJ2-2	TRBV7-2	16	-	CASSLRGQKNTGELFF	TGTGCCAGCAGCTTACGGGGCCAGAAGAACACCGGGGAGCTGTTTTTT
many	TRBJ1-1	TRBV9	14	-	CASSVGQPNTEAFF	TGTGCCAGCAGCGTAGGACAGCCGAACACTGAAGCTTTCTTT
many	TRBJ2-5	TRBV6-5	16	TRBD2	CASSSTPTSGQETQYF	TGTGCCAGCAGTTCAACTCCGACTAGCGGGCAAGAGACCCAGTACTTC
many	TRBJ1-1	TRBV20-1	13	-	CSASPGISTEAFF	TGCAGTGCTAGCCCAGGGATAAGCACTGAAGCTTTCTTT
many	TRBJ1-2	TRBV3-1	16	TRBD1	CASSQRGTDPGTGYTF	TGTGCCAGCAGCCAAAGGGGGACAGATCCAGGGACTGGCTACACCTTC
many	TRBJ2-1	TRBV12-3/TRBV12-4	12	-	CASSRGVNEQFF	TGTGCCAGCAGTCGGGGAGTCAATGAGCAGTTCTTC
many	TRBJ2-1	TRBV7-9	19	TRBD2	CASSSTPGGLAGRRNEQFF	TGTGCCAGCAGCTCCACCCCGGGGGGACTAGCGGGAAGAAGGAATGAGCAGTTCTTC
many	TRBJ1-1	TRBV11-3	13	-	CASSTTGGTEAFF	TGTGCCAGCAGCACGACAGGAGGGACTGAAGCTTTCTTT
many	TRBJ2-7	TRBV12-3/TRBV12-4	16	-	CASSATYRTTAYEQYF	TGTGCCAGCAGTGCCACCTACAGGACCACCGCCTACGAGCAGTACTTC
many	TRBJ1-2	TRBV7-9	14	-	CASTADLLNYGYTF	TGTGCCAGCACTGCCGACCTTCTTAACTATGGCTACACCTTC
many	TRBJ1-5	TRBV7-2	19	TRBD1	CASSSKPGQGRNSNQPQHF	TGTGCCAGCAGCTCTAAGCCGGGACAGGGAAGGAATAGCAATCAGCCCCAGCATTTT
many	TRBJ1-1	TRBV6-5	16	TRBD1	CASSYSSPGQGAEAFF	TGTGCCAGCAGTTACTCGAGTCCGGGACAGGGGGCTGAAGCTTTCTTT
many	TRBJ1-5	TRBV5-6	12	-	CASSWANQPQHF	TGTGCCAGCAGCTGGGCCAATCAGCCCCAGCATTTT
many	TRBJ1-1	TRBV20-1	12	-	CSPWSRESEAFF	TGCAGTCCCTGGAGTAGGGAATCTGAAGCTTTCTTT
many	TRBJ2-2	TRBV27	13	-	CASRRGGTGELFF	TGTGCCAGCAGGAGAGGGGGGACCGGGGAGCTGTTTTTT
few	TRBJ2-1	TRBV19	16	TRBD2	CASSTDSSGLYNEQFF	TGTGCCAGTAGTACCGACAGTAGCGGGCTTTACAATGAGCAGTTCTTC
many	TRBJ1-2	TRBV28	13	-	CASSYSLGVGYTF	TGTGCCAGCAGTTACTCCTTGGGTGTCGGCTACACCTTC
many	TRBJ2-1	TRBV5-1	12	-	CASSLITNEQFF	TGCGCCAGCAGCCTGATAACCAATGAGCAGTTCTTC
many	TRBJ1-2	TRBV5-5	13	-	CASSLDVNYGYTF	TGTGCCAGCAGCTTGGACGTCAACTATGGCTACACCTTC
-	TRBJ2-3	TRBV20-1	17	TRBD2	CSAAGTSGGATVDTQCF	TGCAGTGCTGCAGGAACTAGCGGGGGGGCCACGGTAGATACGCAGTGTTTT
many	TRBJ2-3	TRBV3-1	14	-	CASRGDWETDTQYF	TGTGCCAGCAGAGGGGACTGGGAGACAGATACGCAGTATTTT
many	TRBJ2-1	TRBV4-3	17	TRBD2	CASSRRLAGGLEDEQFF	TGCGCCAGCAGCCGACGACTAGCGGGGGGCTTAGAGGATGAGCAGTTCTTC
-	TRBJ1-1	TRBV12-3/TRBV12-4	15	-	CASSSWGAVSTEAFF	TGTGCCAGCAGTTCTTGGGGCGCGGTTAGCACTGAAGCTTTCTTT
-	TRBJ2-5	TRBV6-1	13	-	CACGMAYQETQYF	TGTGCCTGCGGGATGGCTTACCAAGAGACCCAGTACTTC
many	TRBJ2-7	TRBV10-3	13	-	CAISIDLSYEQYF	TGTGCCATCAGCATTGACCTCTCCTACGAGCAGTACTTC